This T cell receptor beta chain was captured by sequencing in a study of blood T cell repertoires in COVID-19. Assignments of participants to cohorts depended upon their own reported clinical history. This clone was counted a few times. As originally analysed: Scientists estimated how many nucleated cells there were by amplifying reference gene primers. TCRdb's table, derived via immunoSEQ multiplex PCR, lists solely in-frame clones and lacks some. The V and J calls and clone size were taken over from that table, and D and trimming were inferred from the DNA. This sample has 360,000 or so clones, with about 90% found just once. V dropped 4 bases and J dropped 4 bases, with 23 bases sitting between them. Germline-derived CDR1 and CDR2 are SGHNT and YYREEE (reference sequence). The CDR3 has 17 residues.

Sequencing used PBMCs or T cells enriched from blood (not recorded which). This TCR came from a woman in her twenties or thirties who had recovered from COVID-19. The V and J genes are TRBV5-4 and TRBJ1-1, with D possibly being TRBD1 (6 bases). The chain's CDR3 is CASSRPNGGGGGTEAFF. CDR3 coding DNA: TGTGCCAGCAGCCGACCGAATGGGGGCGGCGGTGGCACTGAAGCTTTCTTT.